This T cell receptor beta chain appears in the sequencing data of a study of PD-1 blockade in classical Hodgkin lymphoma. The V gene's germline CDR1 is SGHTA and CDR2 FQGNSA. Trimming removed 3 bases from V and 4 bases from J, with 9 bases in between. The CDR3 has 13 residues. TCRdb's table, derived via immunoSEQ multiplex PCR, lists solely in-frame clones and lacks some. There are approximately 27,000 clones in the sample; approximately 90% occur only once, and 2% to 3% lies in the top ten. Study-wide points: Baseline TCR diversity was reportedly lower in newly diagnosed patients than healthy donors. Prior therapy or disease activity may underlie the repertoire differences, whose causes remain undefined. Nivolumab initiation under 1 year post-ASCT meant exclusion. In CD4+ cells, TCR diversity went up significantly by C4D1, but in CD8+ cells it did not.

This clone turned up a few times. Antigen specificity is unknown. Every patient had relapsed following autologous stem cell transplantation, and cohorts differed in brentuximab vedotin exposure. The V and J genes are TRBV7-2 and TRBJ1-2; possible D gene TRBD1, 5 bases. This TCR was sampled from a human donor with classical Hodgkin lymphoma. Material: peripheral blood mononuclear cells (PBMCs), obtained at baseline. The CDR3 sequence is CASSFGGSYGYTF. In DNA form, the CDR3 reads TGTGCCAGCAGCTTCGGGGGAAGCTATGGCTACACCTTC.